This T cell receptor beta chain originates from a study of shared clonotypes between healthy human individuals. Study-wide background: Aged between 18 and 49, the donors were a couple of women and three men.

Measured with immunoSEQ multiplex PCR; TCRdb has only the in-frame clones, and not every one. This sample has roughly 720,000 clones, with 80% to 95% found just once. A word on this clone: What it binds is unknown.

Trimming left V 4 bases short and J 1 base short, with 8 bases between. Germline-derived CDR1 and CDR2 are SGHKS and YYEKEE (reference sequence). The CDR3 has 13 amino acids. Overall study results and limits: It was only blood that was sampled, and tissue repertoires likely differ.

Donors were healthy HIV-negative adults without recently reported acute infections or vaccinations. Each CD8 memory set brought CD45RO+ cells together with CCR7-negative CD45RA+ TemRA cells. The receptor comes from a man younger than 35 in good health. Some clones in this sample may be carry-over from other donors' samples. The chain recombines TRBV5-5 with TRBJ1-1; D call uncertain. Sequenced sample: memory CD8+ T cells from PBMCs. Indicated subset: CD45RO+ cells pooled with CCR7-negative TemRA cells. The CDR3 DNA is TGTGCCAGCAGCCCCCTAGGGAACACTGAAGCTTTCTTT. This translates into CASSPLGNTEAFF.